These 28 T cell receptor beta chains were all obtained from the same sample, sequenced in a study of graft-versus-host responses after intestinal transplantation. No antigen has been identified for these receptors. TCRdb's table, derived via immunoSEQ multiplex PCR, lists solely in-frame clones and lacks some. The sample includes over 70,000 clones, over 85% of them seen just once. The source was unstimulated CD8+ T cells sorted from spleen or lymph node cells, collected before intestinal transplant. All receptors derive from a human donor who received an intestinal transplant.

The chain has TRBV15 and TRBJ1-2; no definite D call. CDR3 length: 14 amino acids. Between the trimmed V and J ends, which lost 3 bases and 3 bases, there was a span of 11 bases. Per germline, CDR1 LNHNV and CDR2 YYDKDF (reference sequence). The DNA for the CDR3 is TGTGCCACCAGCAGCAGCCGAGGGCACTATGGCTACACCTTC. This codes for CATSSSRGHYGYTF.

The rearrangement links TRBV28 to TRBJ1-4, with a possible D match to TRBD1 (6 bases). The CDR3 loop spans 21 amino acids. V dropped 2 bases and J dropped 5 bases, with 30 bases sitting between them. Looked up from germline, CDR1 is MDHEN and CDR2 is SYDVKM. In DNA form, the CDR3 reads TGTGCCAGCAGTTTACGCAAAACCGCAGGAAGCGGAGGGGGGACGAATGAAAAACTGTTTTTT. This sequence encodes CASSLRKTAGSGGGTNEKLFF.

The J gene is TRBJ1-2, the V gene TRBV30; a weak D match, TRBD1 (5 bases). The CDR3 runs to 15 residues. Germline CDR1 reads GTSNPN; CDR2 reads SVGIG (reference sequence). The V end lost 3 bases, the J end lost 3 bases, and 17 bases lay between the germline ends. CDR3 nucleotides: TGTGCCTGGAGCCCGACAGATACTAACGACTATGGCTACACCTTC. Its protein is CAWSPTDTNDYGYTF.

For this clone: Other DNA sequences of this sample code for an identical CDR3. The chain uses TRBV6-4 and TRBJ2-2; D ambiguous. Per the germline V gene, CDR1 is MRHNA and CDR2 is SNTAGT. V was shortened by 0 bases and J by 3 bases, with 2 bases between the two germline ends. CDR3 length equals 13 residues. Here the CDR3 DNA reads TGTGCCAGCAGTGACTCAGACACCGGGGAGCTGTTTTTT. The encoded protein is CASSDSDTGELFF.

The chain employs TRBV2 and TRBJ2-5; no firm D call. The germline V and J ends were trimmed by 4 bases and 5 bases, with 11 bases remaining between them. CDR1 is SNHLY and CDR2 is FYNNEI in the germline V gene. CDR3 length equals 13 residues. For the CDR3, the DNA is TGTGCCAGCAGTGGAGTGGGTGGGGAGACCCAGTACTTC. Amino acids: CASSGVGGETQYF.

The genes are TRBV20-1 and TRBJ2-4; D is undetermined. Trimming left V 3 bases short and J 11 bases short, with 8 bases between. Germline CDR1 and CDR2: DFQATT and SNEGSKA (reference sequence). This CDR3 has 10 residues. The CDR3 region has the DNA TGCAGTGCTAGGGCCGGACTTCAGTACTTC. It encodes CSARAGLQYF.

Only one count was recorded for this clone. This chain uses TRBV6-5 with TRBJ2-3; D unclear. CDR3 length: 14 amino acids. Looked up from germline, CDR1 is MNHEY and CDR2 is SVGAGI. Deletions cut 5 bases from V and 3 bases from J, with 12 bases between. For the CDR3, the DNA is TGTGCCAGCAGTCCCCGGGTGGGGACAGATACGCAGTATTTT. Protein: CASSPRVGTDTQYF.

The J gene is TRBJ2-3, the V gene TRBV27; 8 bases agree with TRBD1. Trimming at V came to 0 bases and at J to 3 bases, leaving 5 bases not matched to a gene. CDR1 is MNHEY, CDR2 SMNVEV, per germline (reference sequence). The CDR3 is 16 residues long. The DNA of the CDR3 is TGTGCCAGCAGTTTATCTCGGGACAGGTTAACAGATACGCAGTATTTT. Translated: CASSLSRDRLTDTQYF.

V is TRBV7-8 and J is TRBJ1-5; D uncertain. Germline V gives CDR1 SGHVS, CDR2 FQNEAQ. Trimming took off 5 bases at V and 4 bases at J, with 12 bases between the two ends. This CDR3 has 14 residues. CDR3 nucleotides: TGTGCCAGCAGCCCGAAGGACGAAAATCAGCCCCAGCATTTT. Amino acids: CASSPKDENQPQHF.

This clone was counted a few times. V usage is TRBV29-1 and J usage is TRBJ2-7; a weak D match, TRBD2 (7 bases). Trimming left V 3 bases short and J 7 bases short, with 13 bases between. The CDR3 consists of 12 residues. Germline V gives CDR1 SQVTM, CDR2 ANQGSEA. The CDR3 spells CSVEGGPGEQYF. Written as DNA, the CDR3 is TGCAGCGTTGAGGGGGGGCCGGGGGAGCAGTACTTC.

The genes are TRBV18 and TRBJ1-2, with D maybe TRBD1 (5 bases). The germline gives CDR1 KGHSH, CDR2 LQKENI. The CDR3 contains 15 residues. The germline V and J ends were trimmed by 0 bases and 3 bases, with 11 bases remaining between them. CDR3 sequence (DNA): TGTGCCAGCTCACCACCAAGTTTCAGGGACTATGGCTACACCTTC. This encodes CASSPPSFRDYGYTF.

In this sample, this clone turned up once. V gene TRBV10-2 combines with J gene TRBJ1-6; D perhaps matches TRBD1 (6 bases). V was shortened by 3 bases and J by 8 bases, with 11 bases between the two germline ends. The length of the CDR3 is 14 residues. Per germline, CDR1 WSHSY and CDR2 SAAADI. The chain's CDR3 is CASSDSGVYSPLHF. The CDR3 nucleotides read TGCGCCAGCAGTGATTCAGGGGTTTATTCACCCCTCCACTTT.

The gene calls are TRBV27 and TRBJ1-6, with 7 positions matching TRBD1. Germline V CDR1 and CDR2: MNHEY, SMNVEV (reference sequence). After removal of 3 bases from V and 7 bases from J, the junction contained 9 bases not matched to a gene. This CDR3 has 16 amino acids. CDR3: CASSFHRGRWNSPLHF. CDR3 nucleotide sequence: TGTGCCAGCAGTTTTCACAGGGGAAGGTGGAATTCACCCCTCCACTTT.

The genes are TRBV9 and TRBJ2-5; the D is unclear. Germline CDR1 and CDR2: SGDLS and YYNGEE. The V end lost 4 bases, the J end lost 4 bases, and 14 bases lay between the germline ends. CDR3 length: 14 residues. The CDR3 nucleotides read TGTGCCAGCAGCCCCCGGCTAGGTCCAGAGACCCAGTACTTC. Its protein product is CASSPRLGPETQYF.

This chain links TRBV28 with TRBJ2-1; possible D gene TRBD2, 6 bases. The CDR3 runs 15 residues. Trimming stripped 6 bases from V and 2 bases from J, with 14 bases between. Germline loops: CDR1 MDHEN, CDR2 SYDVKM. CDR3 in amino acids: CASSPGDKTYNEQFF. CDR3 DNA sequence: TGTGCCAGCAGCCCGGGGGATAAAACCTACAATGAGCAGTTCTTC.

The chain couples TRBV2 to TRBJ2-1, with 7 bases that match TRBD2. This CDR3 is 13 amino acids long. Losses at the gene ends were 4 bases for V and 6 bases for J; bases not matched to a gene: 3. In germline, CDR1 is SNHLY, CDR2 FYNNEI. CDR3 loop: CASSAAGSNEQFF. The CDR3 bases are TGTGCCAGCAGTGCAGCGGGGAGCAATGAGCAGTTCTTC.

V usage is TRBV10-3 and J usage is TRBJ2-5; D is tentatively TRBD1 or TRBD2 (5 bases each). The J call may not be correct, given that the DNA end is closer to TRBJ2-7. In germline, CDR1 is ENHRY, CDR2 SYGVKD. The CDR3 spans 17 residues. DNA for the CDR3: TGTGCCATCAGTGAGTCGGGGCCGGGACCGAAAGCCTACGAGCAGTACTTC. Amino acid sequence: CAISESGPGPKAYEQYF.

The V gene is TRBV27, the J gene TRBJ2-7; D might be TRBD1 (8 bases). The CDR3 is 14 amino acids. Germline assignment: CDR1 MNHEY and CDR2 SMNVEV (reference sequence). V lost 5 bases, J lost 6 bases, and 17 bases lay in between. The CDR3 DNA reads TGTGCCAGCAGTCCCTTGGACAGGGAGGGCGAGCAGTACTTC. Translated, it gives CASSPLDREGEQYF.

CDR3 sequence: CASSLLTSPRDEQFF. The CDR3 DNA reads as TGCGCCAGCAGCTTGCTGACTTCCCCTCGGGATGAGCAGTTCTTC. The chain links TRBV5-1 to TRBJ2-1; D gene uncertain. CDR1 and CDR2 (germline): SGHRS, YFSETQ. Trimming took 1 base from V and 8 from J, leaving 16 bases between them. The CDR3 runs 15 residues.

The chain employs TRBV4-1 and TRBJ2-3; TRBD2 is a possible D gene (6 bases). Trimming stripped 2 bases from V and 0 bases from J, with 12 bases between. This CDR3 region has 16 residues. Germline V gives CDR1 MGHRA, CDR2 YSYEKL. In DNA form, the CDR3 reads TGCGCCAGCAGCCAACCCGGACTAAAAAGCACAGATACGCAGTATTTT. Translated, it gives CASSQPGLKSTDTQYF.

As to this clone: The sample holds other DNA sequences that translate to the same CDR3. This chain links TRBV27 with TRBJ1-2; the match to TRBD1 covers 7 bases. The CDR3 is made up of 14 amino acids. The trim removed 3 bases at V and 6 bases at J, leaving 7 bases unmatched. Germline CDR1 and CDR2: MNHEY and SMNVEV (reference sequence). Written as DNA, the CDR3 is TGTGCCAGCAGTTTGGTTTTTACAGGGGATGGCTACACCTTC. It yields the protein CASSLVFTGDGYTF.

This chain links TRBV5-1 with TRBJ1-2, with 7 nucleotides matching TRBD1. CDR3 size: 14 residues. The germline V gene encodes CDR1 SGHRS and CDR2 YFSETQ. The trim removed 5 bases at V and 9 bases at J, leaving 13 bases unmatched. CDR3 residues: CASRHTGDEWSYTF. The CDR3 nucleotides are TGCGCCAGCAGACACACAGGGGACGAATGGAGCTACACCTTC.

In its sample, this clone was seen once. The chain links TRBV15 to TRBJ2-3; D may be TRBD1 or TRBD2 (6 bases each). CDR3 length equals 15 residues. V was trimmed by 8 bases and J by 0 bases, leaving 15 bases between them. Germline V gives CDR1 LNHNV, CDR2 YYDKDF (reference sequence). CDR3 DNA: TGTGCCACCTCCTCGCGGGACAAGAGCACAGATACGCAGTATTTT. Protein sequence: CATSSRDKSTDTQYF.

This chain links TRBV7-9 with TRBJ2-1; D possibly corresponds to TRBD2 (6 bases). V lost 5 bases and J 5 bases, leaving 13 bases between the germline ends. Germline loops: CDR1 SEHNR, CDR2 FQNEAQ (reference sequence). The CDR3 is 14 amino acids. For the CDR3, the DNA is TGTGCCAGCAGCCTTAGCGGTAGCCACAATGAGCAGTTCTTC. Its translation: CASSLSGSHNEQFF.

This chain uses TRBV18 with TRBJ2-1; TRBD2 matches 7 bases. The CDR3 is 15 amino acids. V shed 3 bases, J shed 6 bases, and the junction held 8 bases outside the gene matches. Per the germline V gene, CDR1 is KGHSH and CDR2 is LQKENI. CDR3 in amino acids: CASSPERDRLNEQFF. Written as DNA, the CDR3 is TGTGCCAGCTCACCGGAGCGGGACCGGCTCAATGAGCAGTTCTTC. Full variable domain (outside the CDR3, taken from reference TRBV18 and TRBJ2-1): NAGVMQNPRHLVRRRGQEARLRCSPMKGHSHVYWYRQLPEEGLKFMVYLQKENIIDESGMPKERFSAEFPKEGPSILRIQQVVRGDSAAYFCASSPERDRLNEQFFGPGTRLTVL.

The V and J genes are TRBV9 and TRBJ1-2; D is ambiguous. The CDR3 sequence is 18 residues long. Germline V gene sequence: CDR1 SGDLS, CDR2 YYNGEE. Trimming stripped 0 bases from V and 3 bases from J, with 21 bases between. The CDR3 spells CASSVVPPGEYGYYGYTF. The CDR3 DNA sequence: TGTGCCAGCAGCGTAGTCCCCCCGGGCGAGTACGGCTACTATGGCTACACCTTC.

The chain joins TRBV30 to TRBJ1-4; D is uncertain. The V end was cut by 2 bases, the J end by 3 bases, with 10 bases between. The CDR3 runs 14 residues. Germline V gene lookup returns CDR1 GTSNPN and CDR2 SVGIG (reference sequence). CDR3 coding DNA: TGTGCCTGGAGTCCGGACGCGGCTAATGAAAAACTGTTTTTT. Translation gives CAWSPDAANEKLFF.

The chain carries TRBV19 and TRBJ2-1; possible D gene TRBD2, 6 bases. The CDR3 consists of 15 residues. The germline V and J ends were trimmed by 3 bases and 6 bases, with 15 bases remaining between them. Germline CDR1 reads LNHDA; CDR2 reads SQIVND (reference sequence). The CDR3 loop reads CASSMKVGGLNEQFF. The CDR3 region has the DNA TGTGCCAGTAGTATGAAGGTGGGAGGCCTCAATGAGCAGTTCTTC. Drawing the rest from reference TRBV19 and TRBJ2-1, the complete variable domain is DGGITQSPKYLFRKEGQNVTLSCEQNLNHDAMYWYRQDPGQGLRLIYYSQIVNDFQKGDIAEGYSVSREKKESFPLTVTSAQKNPTAFYLCASSMKVGGLNEQFFGPGTRLTVL.